The clone carrying this TCR beta chain occurred once. Methods used by the authors: Amplification from reference gene primers served as the basis for estimated nucleated cell counts. Sequenced by immunoSEQ multiplex PCR; TCRdb stores in-frame clones only, minus some. The DNA gave D and trimming, while V, J and clone size come from that table. Among roughly 250,000 clones listed, over 75% were seen once. This entry belongs to a study of blood T cell repertoires in COVID-19. Background on the study: The United States, Italy and Spain were the sources of the acute and convalescent COVID-19 samples. PBMCs, B-cell-depleted T cells, or T cells provided the cDNA or gDNA that made up the material.

Unmatched junction bases numbered 0, after V lost 4 bases and J lost 0 bases. This CDR3 spans 16 amino acids. Per the germline V gene, CDR1 is SGHDN and CDR2 is FVKESK. The chain combines TRBV14 with TRBJ2-3, with 14 bases aligning to TRBD2. This TCR came from a human donor in a cohort sampled during active COVID-19. Specimen: peripheral blood. The CDR3 coding sequence is TGTGCCAGCAGCCGACTAGCGGGGGGGAGCACAGATACGCAGTATTTT. Translated, it gives CASSRLAGGSTDTQYF. Combining the CDR3 with reference TRBV14 and TRBJ2-3 gives the whole variable domain EAGVTQFPSHSVIEKGQTVTLRCDPISGHDNLYWYRRVMGKEIKFLLHFVKESKQDESGMPNNRFLAERTGGTYSTLKVQPAELEDSGVYFCASSRLAGGSTDTQYFGPGTRLTVL.